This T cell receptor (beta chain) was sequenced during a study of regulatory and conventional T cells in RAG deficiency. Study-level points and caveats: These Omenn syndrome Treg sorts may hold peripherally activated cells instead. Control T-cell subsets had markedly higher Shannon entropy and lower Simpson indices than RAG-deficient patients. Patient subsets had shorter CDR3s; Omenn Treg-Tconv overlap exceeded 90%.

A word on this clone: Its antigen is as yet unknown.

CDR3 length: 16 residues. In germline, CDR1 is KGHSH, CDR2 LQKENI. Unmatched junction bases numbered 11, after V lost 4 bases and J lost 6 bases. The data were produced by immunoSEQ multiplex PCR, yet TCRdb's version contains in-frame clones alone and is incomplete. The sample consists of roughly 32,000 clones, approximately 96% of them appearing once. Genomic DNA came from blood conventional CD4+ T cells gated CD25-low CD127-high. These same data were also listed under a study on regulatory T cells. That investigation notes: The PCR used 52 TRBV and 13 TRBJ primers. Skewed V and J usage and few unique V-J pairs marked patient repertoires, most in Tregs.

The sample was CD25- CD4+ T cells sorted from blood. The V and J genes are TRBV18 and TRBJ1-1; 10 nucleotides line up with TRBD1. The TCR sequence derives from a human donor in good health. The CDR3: CASSLAIGQGGPEAFF. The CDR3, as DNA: TGTGCCAGCTCACTCGCGATTGGACAGGGGGGCCCTGAAGCTTTCTTT.